The clone carrying this T cell receptor (beta chain) was counted only a few times. Antigen specificity is unknown. This CDR3 comprises 14 residues. Germline CDR1 and CDR2: MNHEY and SVGEGT. Trimming cost V 5 bases and J 6 bases, with 14 bases left between them. The sample comes from a study of response to subunit inactivated influenza vaccine. Study-wide findings and caveats: With each seasonal influenza vaccination, the authors suggested, few new T cells are recruited.

Via MiXCR, TCRdb re-called the RT-PCR reads, giving one row per CDR3 protein. The sample records roughly 710,000 distinct CDR3 sequences, 12% to 15% being singletons. Sequences were derived from PBMCs from blood, sampled about 14 days before vaccination. The V and J genes are TRBV6-2 or TRBV6-3 and TRBJ2-4; no reliable D call. This clonotype originated in a man aged 45-60 years who received an inactivated influenza vaccine. CDR3: CASSARVGRNIQYF. The CDR3 coding sequence is TGTGCCAGCAGTGCAAGGGTTGGCCGAAACATTCAGTACTTC.